The clone carrying this T cell receptor (beta chain) was seen once. The CDR3 loop spans 14 amino acids. The trim removed 1 base at V and 4 bases at J, leaving 1 base unmatched. From germline, CDR1 is LNHNV and CDR2 YYDKDF (reference sequence). Primers: 60 V beta forward and 13 J beta reverse. This table comes from immunoSEQ multiplex PCR, and its TCRdb copy is limited to in-frame clones, with some not included. The sample consists of roughly 90,000 clones, 70% to 90% of them appearing once. This sample stems from a study of glioma-infiltrating T cells after dendritic cell vaccination. Only patients with spare fresh-frozen tumor and over two years of follow-up were included.

The sequence was collected from a human donor with glioblastoma. V gene TRBV15 combines with J gene TRBJ2-3; 8 bases are shared with TRBD2. Sequencing used blood, obtained before dendritic cell vaccination. Here the CDR3 reads CATSRVGGADTQYF. The CDR3 bases are TGTGCCACCAGCAGAGTCGGGGGGGCAGATACGCAGTATTTT.